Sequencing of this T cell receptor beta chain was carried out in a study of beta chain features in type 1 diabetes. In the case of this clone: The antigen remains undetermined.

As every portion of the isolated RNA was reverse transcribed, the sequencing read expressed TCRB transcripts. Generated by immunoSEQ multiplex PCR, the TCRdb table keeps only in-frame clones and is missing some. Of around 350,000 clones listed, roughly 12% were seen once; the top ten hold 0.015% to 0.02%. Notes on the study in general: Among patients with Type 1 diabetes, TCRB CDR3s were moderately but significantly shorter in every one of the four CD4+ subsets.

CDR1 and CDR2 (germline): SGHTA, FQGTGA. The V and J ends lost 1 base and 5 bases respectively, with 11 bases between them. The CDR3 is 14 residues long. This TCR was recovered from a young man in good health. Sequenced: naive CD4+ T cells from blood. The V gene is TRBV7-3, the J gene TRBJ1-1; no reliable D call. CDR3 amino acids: CASSLSPTGTEAFF. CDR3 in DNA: TGTGCCAGCAGCTTAAGCCCGACCGGGACTGAAGCTTTCTTT.